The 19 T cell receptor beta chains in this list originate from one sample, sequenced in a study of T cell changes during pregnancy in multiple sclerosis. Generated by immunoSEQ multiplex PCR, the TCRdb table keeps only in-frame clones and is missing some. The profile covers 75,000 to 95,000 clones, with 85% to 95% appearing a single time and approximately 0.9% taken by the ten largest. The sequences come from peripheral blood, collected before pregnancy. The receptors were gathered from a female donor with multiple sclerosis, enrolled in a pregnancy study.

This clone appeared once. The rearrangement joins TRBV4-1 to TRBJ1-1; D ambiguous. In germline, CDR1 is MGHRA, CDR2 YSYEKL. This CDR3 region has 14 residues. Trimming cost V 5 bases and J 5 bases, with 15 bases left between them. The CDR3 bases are TGCGCCAGCAGCATTCTCGCGGGCCGGACTGAAGCTTTCTTT. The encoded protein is CASSILAGRTEAFF.

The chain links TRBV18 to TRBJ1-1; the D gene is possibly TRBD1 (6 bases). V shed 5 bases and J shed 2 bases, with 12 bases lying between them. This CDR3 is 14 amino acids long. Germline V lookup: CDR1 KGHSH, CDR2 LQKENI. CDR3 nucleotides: TGTGCCAGCTCAGCGACAGGCCGAAACACTGAAGCTTTCTTT. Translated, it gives CASSATGRNTEAFF.

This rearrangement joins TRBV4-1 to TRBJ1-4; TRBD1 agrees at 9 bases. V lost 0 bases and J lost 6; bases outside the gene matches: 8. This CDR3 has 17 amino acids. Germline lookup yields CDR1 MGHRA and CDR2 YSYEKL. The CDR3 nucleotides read TGCGCCAGCAGCCAAGAGGGGGGACAGGGAGGTTATGAAAAACTGTTTTTT. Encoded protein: CASSQEGGQGGYEKLFF.

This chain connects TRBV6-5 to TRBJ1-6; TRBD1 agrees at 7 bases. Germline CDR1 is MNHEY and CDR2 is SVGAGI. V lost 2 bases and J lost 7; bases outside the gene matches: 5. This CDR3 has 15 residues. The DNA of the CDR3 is TGTGCCAGCAGTTACGAGGGGGCGCGGAATTCACCCCTCCACTTT. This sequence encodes CASSYEGARNSPLHF.

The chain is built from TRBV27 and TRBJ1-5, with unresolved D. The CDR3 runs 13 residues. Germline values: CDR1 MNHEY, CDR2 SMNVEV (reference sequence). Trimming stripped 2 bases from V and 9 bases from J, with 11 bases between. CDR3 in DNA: TGTGCCAGCAGTTTACGGGGTCTAGGGCCCCAGCATTTT. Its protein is CASSLRGLGPQHF.

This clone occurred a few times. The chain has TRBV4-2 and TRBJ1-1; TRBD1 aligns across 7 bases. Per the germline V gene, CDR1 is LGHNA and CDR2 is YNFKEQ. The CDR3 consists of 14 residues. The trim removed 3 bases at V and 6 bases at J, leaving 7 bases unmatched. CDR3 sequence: CASSQGDRAAEAFF. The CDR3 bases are TGTGCCAGCAGCCAGGGCGACAGGGCCGCTGAAGCTTTCTTT.

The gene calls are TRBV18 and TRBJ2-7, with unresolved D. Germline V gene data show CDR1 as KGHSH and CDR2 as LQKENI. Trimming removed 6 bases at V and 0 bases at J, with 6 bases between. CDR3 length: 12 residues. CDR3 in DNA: TGTGCCAGCTCTCCTAGCTCCTACGAGCAGTACTTC. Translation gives CASSPSSYEQYF.

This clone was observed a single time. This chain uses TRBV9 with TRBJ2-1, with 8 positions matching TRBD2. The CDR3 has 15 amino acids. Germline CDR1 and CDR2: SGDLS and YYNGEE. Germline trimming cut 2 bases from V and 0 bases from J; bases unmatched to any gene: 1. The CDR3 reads CASSVSGSSYNEQFF. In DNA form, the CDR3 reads TGTGCCAGCAGCGTCAGCGGGAGCTCCTACAATGAGCAGTTCTTC. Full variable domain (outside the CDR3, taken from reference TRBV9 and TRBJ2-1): DSGVTQTPKHLITATGQRVTLRCSPRSGDLSVYWYQQSLDQGLQFLIQYYNGEERAKGNILERFSAQQFPDLHSELNLSSLELGDSALYFCASSVSGSSYNEQFFGPGTRLTVL.

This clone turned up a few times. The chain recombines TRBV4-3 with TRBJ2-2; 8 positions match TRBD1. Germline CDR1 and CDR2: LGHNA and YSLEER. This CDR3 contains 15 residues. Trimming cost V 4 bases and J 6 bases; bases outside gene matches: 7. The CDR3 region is CASSLDRGVAGELFF. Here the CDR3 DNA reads TGCGCCAGCAGCCTTGACAGGGGAGTTGCCGGGGAGCTGTTTTTT.

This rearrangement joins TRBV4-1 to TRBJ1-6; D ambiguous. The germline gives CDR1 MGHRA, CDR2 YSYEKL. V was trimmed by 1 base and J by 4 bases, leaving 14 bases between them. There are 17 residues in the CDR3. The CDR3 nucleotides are TGCGCCAGCAGCCAAGTACCCCCGGAACAGTATAATTCACCCCTCCACTTT. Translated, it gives CASSQVPPEQYNSPLHF.

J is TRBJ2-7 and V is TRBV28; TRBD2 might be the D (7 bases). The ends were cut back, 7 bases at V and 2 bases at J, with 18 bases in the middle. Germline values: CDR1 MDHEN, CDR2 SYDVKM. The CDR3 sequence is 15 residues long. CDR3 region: CASNRGGDLTYEQYF. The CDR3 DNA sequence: TGTGCCAGCAATAGAGGGGGGGATTTGACCTACGAGCAGTACTTC.

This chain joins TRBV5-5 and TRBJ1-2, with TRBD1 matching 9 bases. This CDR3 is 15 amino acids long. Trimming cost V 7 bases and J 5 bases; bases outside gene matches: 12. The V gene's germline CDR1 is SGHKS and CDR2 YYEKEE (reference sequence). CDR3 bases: TGTGCCAGCGTCCCGGGACAGGGTAATAATTATGGCTACACCTTC. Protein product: CASVPGQGNNYGYTF.

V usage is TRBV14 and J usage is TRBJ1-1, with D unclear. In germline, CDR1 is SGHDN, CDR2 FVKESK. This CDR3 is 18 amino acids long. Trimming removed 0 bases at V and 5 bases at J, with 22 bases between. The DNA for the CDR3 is TGTGCCAGCAGCCAAGATGGAGATTATAGGCGCGGGAAAACTGAAGCTTTCTTT. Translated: CASSQDGDYRRGKTEAFF. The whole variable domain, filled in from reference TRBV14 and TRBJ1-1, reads EAGVTQFPSHSVIEKGQTVTLRCDPISGHDNLYWYRRVMGKEIKFLLHFVKESKQDESGMPNNRFLAERTGGTYSTLKVQPAELEDSGVYFCASSQDGDYRRGKTEAFFGQGTRLTVV.

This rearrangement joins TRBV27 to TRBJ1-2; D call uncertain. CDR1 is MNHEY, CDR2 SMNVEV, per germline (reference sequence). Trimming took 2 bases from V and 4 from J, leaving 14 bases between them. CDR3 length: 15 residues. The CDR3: CASSLSPDGFYGYTF. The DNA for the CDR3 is TGTGCCAGCAGTTTAAGCCCCGACGGGTTCTATGGCTACACCTTC.

CDR3 coding DNA: TGTGCCAGCAGCTTGGGAGGAGATCTGGATACGCAGTATTTT. This encodes CASSLGGDLDTQYF. J is TRBJ2-3 and V is TRBV13, with TRBD2 as a possible D gene (6 bases). This CDR3 contains 14 residues. Germline lookup yields CDR1 PRHDT and CDR2 FYEKMQ (reference sequence). V was pared by 3 bases and J by 6 bases, with 13 bases between.

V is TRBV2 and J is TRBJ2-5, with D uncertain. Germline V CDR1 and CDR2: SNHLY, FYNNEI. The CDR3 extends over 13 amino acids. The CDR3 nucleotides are TGTTCAGGCAGCAGGTCCGATCAAGAGACCCAGTACTTC. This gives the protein CSGSRSDQETQYF.

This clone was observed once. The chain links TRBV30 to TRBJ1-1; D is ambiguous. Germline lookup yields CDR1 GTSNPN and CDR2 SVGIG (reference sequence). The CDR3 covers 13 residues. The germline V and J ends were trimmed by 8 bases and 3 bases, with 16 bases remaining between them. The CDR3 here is CAGRGWEDTEAFF. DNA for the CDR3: TGTGCCGGTCGCGGGTGGGAGGACACTGAAGCTTTCTTT.

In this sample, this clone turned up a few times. CDR3 sequence reads: CASSYSHGSGTYEQYF. CDR3 DNA sequence: TGTGCCAGCAGTTACTCCCACGGTTCGGGGACCTACGAGCAGTACTTC. This chain uses TRBV6-6 with TRBJ2-7; tentatively, D is TRBD2 (5 bases). V lost 0 bases and J 2 bases, leaving 14 bases between the germline ends. Per the germline V gene, CDR1 is MNHNY and CDR2 is SVGAGI (reference sequence). This CDR3 spans 16 amino acids.

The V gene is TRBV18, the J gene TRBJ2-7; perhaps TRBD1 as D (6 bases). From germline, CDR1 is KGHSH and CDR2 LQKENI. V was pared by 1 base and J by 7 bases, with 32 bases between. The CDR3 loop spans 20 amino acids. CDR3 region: CASSPLPQGSTFNGRREQYF. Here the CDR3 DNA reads TGTGCCAGCTCACCACTACCACAGGGATCAACCTTTAATGGCCGGAGGGAGCAGTACTTC.